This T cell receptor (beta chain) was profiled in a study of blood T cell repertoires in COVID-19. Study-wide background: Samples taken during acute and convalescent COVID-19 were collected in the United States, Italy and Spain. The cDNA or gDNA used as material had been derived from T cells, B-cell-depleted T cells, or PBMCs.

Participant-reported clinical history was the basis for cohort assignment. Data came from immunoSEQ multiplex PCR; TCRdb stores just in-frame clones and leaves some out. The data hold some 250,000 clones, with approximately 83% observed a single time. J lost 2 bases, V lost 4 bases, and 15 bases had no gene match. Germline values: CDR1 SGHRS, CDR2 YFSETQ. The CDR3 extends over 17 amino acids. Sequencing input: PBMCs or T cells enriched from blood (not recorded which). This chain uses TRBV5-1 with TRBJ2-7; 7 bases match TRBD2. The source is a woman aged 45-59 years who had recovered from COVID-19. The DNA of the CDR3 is TGCGCCAGCAGCCCTCAAGTTAGGCTAGCGGAAACCTACGAGCAGTACTTC. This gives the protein CASSPQVRLAETYEQYF.